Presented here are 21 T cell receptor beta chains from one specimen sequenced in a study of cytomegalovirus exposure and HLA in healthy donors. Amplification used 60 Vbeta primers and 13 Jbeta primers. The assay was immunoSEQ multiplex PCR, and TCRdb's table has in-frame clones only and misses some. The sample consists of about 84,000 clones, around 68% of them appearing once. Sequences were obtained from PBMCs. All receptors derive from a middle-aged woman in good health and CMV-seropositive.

The CDR3 here is CASSRDRIAGELFF. In DNA form, the CDR3 reads TGTGCCAGCAGTCGGGACAGGATAGCCGGGGAGCTGTTTTTT. The chain has TRBV6-5 and TRBJ2-2; TRBD1 agrees at 8 bases. Germline CDR1 reads MNHEY; CDR2 reads SVGAGI. V trimming: 5 bases; J trimming: 6 bases; junction bases outside the gene matches: 5. This CDR3 is built from 14 residues.

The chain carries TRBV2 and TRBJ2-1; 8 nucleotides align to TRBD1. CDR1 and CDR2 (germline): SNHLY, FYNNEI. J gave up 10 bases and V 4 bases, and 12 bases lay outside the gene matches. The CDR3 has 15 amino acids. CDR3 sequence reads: CASSARQGPLEEQFF. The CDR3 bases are TGTGCCAGCAGTGCCCGACAGGGGCCCTTGGAGGAGCAGTTCTTC.

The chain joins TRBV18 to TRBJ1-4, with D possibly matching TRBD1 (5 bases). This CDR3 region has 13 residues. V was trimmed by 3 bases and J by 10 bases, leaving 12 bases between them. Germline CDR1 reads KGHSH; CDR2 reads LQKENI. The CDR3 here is CASSPNDQGKLFF. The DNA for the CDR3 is TGTGCCAGCTCACCCAACGATCAGGGAAAACTGTTTTTT.

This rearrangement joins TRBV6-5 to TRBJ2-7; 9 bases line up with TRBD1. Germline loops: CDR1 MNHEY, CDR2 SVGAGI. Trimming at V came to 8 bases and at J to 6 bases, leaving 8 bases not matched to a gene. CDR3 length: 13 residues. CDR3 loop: CASSPGTGREQYF. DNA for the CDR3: TGTGCCAGCTCCCCCGGGACAGGGCGCGAGCAGTACTTC.

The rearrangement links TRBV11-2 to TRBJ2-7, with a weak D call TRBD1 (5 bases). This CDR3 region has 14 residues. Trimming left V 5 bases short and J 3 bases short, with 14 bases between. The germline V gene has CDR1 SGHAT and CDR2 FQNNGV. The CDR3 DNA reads TGTGCCAGCAGCCTTAGTCGACAGATCTACGAGCAGTACTTC. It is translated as CASSLSRQIYEQYF.

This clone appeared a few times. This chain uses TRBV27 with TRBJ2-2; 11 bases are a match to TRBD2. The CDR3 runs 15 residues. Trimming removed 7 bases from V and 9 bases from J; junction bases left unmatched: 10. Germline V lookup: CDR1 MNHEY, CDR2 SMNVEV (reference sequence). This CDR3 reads CASTTYSGRGRELFF. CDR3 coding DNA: TGTGCCAGCACAACGTATAGCGGGAGGGGGCGGGAGCTGTTTTTT.

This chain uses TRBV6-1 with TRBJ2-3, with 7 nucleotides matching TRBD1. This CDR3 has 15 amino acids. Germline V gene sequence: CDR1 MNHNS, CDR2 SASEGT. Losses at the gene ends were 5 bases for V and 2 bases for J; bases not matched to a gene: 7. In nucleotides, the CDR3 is TGTGCCAGCAGTACGCAGGGGGTAGACACAGATACGCAGTATTTT. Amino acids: CASSTQGVDTDTQYF.

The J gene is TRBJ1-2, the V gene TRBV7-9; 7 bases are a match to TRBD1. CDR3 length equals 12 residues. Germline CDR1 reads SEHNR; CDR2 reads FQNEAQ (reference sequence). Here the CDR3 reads CSTWGQNYGYTF. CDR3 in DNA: TGTTCCACCTGGGGACAGAACTATGGCTACACCTTC.

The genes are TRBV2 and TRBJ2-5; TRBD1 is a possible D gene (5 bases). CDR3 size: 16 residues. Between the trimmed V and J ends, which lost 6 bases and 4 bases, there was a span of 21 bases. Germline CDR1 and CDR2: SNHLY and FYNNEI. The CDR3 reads CASRNPTIMGRETQYF. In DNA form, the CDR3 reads TGTGCCAGCAGGAACCCCACCATAATGGGGCGAGAGACCCAGTACTTC. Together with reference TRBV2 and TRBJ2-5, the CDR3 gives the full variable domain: EPEVTQTPSHQVTQMGQEVILRCVPISNHLYFYWYRQILGQKVEFLVSFYNNEISEKSEIFDDQFSVERPDGSNFTLKIRSTKLEDSAMYFCASRNPTIMGRETQYFGPGTRLLVL.

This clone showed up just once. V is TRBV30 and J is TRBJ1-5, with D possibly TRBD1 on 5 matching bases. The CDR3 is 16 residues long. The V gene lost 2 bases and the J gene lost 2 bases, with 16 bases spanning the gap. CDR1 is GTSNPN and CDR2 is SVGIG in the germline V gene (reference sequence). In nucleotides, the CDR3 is TGTGCCTGGAGTCATAAGGGGCGCGAGGGCAATCAGCCCCAGCATTTT. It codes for CAWSHKGREGNQPQHF.

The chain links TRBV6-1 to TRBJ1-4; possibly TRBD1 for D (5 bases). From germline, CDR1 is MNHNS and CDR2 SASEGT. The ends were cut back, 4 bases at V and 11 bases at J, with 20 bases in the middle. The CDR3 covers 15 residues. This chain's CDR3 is CASSVYATDLLKLFF. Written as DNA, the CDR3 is TGTGCCAGCAGTGTTTATGCGACAGATTTATTGAAACTGTTTTTT.

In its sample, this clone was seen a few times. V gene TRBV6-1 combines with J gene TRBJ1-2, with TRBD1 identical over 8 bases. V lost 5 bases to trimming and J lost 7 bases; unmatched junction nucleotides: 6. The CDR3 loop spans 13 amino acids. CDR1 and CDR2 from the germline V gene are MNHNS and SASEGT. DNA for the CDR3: TGTGCCAGCAGTAACGGACAGGGTGTTGGCTACACCTTC. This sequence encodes CASSNGQGVGYTF.

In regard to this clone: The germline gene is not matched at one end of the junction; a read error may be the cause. CDR3 region: CASSIMTASCEQYF. The CDR3 DNA is TGTGCCAGCAGTATTATGACAGCCTCCTGCGAGCAGTACTTC. The chain couples TRBV28 to TRBJ2-7, with a possible D match to TRBD1 (5 bases). The CDR3 sequence is 14 residues long. The germline V gene has CDR1 MDHEN and CDR2 SYDVKM.

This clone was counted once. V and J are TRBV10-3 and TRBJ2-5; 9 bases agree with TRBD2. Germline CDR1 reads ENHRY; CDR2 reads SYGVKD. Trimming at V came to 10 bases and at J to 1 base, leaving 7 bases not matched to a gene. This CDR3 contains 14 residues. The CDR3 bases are TGTGCCAGTTCCGGGACTAGCAGCCAAGAGACCCAGTACTTC. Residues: CASSGTSSQETQYF.

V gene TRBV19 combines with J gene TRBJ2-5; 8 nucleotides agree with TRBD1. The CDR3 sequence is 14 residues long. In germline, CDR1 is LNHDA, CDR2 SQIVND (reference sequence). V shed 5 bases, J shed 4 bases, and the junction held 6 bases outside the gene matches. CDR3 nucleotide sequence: TGTGCCAGTAGTTCGCGGACAGGGCTAGAGACCCAGTACTTC. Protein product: CASSSRTGLETQYF. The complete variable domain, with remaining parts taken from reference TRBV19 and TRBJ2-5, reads DGGITQSPKYLFRKEGQNVTLSCEQNLNHDAMYWYRQDPGQGLRLIYYSQIVNDFQKGDIAEGYSVSREKKESFPLTVTSAQKNPTAFYLCASSSRTGLETQYFGPGTRLLVL.

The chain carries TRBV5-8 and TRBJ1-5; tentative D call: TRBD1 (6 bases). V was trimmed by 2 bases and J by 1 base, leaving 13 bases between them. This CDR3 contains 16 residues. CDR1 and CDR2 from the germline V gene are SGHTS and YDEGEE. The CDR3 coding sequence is TGTGCCAGCAGCTTCAGGGGAAGAGGAAGCAATCAGCCCCAGCATTTT. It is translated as CASSFRGRGSNQPQHF.

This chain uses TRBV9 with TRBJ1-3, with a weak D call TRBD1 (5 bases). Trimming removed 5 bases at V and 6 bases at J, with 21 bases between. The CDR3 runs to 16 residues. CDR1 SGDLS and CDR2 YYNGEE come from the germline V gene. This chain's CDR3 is CASRPSGGDSANTIYF. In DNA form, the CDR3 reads TGTGCCAGCAGACCCAGCGGGGGGGACTCGGCAAACACCATATATTTT.

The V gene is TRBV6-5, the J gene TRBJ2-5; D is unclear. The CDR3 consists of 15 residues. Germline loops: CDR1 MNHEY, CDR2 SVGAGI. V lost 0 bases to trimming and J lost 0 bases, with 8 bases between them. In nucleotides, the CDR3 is TGTGCCAGCAGTTACTCGATTACGGACCAAGAGACCCAGTACTTC. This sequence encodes CASSYSITDQETQYF.

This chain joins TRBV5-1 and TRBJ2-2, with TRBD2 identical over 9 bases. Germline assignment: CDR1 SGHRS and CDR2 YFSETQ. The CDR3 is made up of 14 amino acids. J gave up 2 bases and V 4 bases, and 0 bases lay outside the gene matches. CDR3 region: CASSGTSNTGELFF. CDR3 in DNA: TGCGCCAGCAGCGGGACTAGCAACACCGGGGAGCTGTTTTTT.

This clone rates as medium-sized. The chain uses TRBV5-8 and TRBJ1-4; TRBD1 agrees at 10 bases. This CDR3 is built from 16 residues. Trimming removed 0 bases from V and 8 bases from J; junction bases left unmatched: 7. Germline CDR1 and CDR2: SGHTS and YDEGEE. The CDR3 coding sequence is TGTGCCAGCAGCTTGGGAGACGGGACAGGGGTCGAAAAACTGTTTTTT. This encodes CASSLGDGTGVEKLFF.

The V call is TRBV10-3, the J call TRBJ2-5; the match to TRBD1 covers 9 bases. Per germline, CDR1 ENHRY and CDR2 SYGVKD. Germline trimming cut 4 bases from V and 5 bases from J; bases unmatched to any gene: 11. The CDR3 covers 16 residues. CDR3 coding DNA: TGTGCCATCAGTGTGGGGGACAGGGCCCTCGGGGAGACCCAGTACTTC. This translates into CAISVGDRALGETQYF.